These 12 T cell receptor beta chains share one sample of origin, sequenced in a study of patients and donors after allogeneic stem cell transplantation. Via MiXCR, TCRdb re-called the RT-PCR reads, giving one row per CDR3 protein. The table lists tens of thousands of distinct CDR3 sequences, 48% of them singletons. Sequencing was done on a sample of blood, either unsorted or a sorted T cell fraction (not recorded which). These receptor sequences come from a human donor who was either an allogeneic HSCT recipient or a stem cell or donor lymphocyte infusion donor (not recorded which). It is not recorded whose cells these are; they may come from a transplant donor.

This clonotype was seen a handful of times. This chain joins TRBV9 and TRBJ1-1; D is uncertain. Trimming took off 0 bases at V and 10 bases at J, with 13 bases between the two ends. The germline V gene has CDR1 SGDLS and CDR2 YYNGEE. The CDR3 totals 13 residues. The CDR3 DNA reads as TGTGCCAGCAGCGTAGGGCAGGTCGGGTTAGCTTTCTTT. Translated: CASSVGQVGLAFF.

The sample holds a few counts of this clonotype. The chain is built from TRBV28 and TRBJ2-7; possibly TRBD2 for D (6 bases). The germline gives CDR1 MDHEN, CDR2 SYDVKM. The V end was cut by 6 bases, the J end by 4 bases, with 16 bases between. The CDR3 consists of 14 residues. The CDR3 sequence is CASSSGTHTYEQYF. The CDR3 DNA sequence: TGTGCCAGCAGCTCCGGGACTCATACTTACGAGCAGTACTTC.

The rearrangement joins TRBV28 to TRBJ1-6; possibly TRBD1 for D (5 bases). CDR1 is MDHEN, CDR2 SYDVKM, per germline. V lost 4 bases and J 0 bases, leaving 16 bases between the germline ends. The CDR3 spans 18 residues. The CDR3 region has the DNA TGTGCCAGCAGTTCCCTCGGGACCGGGAGCTCCTATAATTCACCCCTCCACTTT. It codes for CASSSLGTGSSYNSPLHF.

The chain employs TRBV4-1 and TRBJ1-5; D might be TRBD1 (5 bases). CDR3 size: 15 residues. The germline V gene has CDR1 MGHRA and CDR2 YSYEKL. With 7 bases removed from V and 11 bases from J, the gap between germline ends came to 24 bases. This chain's CDR3 is CASTRSPGGPEAQHF. The CDR3 bases are TGCGCCAGCACGAGGTCACCGGGGGGTCCAGAGGCCCAGCATTTT.

This clonotype was seen only once. The V and J genes are TRBV12-3 or TRBV12-4 and TRBJ1-3, with D maybe TRBD1 (5 bases). This CDR3 has 15 amino acids. Trimming pared 6 bases from V and 7 bases from J, leaving 19 bases between. CDR3 sequence reads: CASRHRQSLRNTIYF. CDR3 nucleotide sequence: TGTGCCAGCAGACATCGACAGAGTTTGAGGAACACCATATATTTT.

This clonotype was counted between two and nine times. The V and J genes are TRBV20-1 and TRBJ1-1, with no clear D. CDR3 length: 14 amino acids. V lost 2 bases to trimming and J lost 4 bases, with 14 bases between them. Germline V gene lookup returns CDR1 DFQATT and CDR2 SNEGSKA (reference sequence). The CDR3: CSARRPDRGTEAFF. CDR3 bases: TGCAGTGCTAGACGTCCGGACCGCGGCACTGAAGCTTTCTTT.

CDR3 amino acids: CATSRDLGRGYGYTF. DNA of the CDR3: TGTGCCACCAGCAGAGATTTGGGGAGAGGTTATGGCTACACCTTC. The chain has TRBV15 and TRBJ1-2; unclear D gene. Deletions cut 0 bases from V and 5 bases from J, with 13 bases between. The CDR3 contains 15 residues. The germline V gene has CDR1 LNHNV and CDR2 YYDKDF (reference sequence).

The sample holds a few counts of this clonotype. V is TRBV28 and J is TRBJ1-4; TRBD1 is a possible D gene (6 bases). Trimming took 6 bases from V and 3 from J, leaving 20 bases between them. CDR3 length: 17 residues. Germline assignment: CDR1 MDHEN and CDR2 SYDVKM. CDR3 amino acids: CASRPRTGKRANEKLFF. CDR3 nucleotide sequence: TGTGCCAGCAGACCCCGAACAGGGAAAAGAGCTAATGAAAAACTGTTTTTT.

The rearrangement links TRBV20-1 to TRBJ1-3, with unresolved D. The length of the CDR3 is 13 residues. Germline V gives CDR1 DFQATT, CDR2 SNEGSKA (reference sequence). Trimming took 6 bases from V and 1 from J, leaving 10 bases between them. CDR3 region: CSASGSSGNTIYF. For the CDR3, the DNA is TGCAGTGCCTCCGGAAGTTCTGGAAACACCATATATTTT.

This clonotype was observed a handful of times. The chain carries TRBV12-3 or TRBV12-4 and TRBJ1-6, with D maybe TRBD1 (5 bases). The CDR3 length is 15 residues. The germline V and J ends were trimmed by 8 bases and 7 bases, with 18 bases remaining between them. CDR3 residues: CASRLSQGGNSPLHF. DNA of the CDR3: TGTGCCAGCCGCCTCTCTCAGGGAGGCAATTCACCCCTCCACTTT.

The sample holds a few counts of this clonotype. The rearrangement uses TRBV20-1 and TRBJ1-1; D remains unclear. This CDR3 region has 15 residues. Per the germline V gene, CDR1 is DFQATT and CDR2 is SNEGSKA (reference sequence). V was shortened by 2 bases and J by 1 base, with 14 bases between the two germline ends. CDR3 loop: CSARPPSGRNTEAFF. As DNA, the CDR3 is TGCAGTGCTAGACCCCCATCGGGCAGGAACACTGAAGCTTTCTTT.

The sample holds a few counts of this clonotype. The gene calls are TRBV28 and TRBJ1-6, with D possibly TRBD1 on 6 matching bases. This CDR3 is 15 amino acids long. CDR1 is MDHEN, CDR2 SYDVKM, per germline. V lost 5 bases to trimming and J lost 4 bases, with 12 bases between them. DNA of the CDR3: TGTGCCAGCAGTCCGAGGACAGTGTATAATTCACCCCTCCACTTT. This sequence encodes CASSPRTVYNSPLHF.